What follows describes a single T cell receptor beta chain. The data originate from a study of technical replicates of blood from a handful of donors. The trim removed 5 bases at V and 0 bases at J, leaving 10 bases unmatched. Germline CDR1 is KGHSH and CDR2 is LQKENI. The CDR3 totals 17 residues. Profiling relied on immunoSEQ multiplex PCR, and the TCRdb table lists in-frame clones only, not all of them. The table records tens of thousands of clones, roughly nine tenths of them present only once. The specimen sequenced was PBMCs. This receptor was identified in a human donor in good health. Some clones in this sample may be carry-over from other donors' samples. This sequence joins TRBV18 and TRBJ2-3; 8 bases match TRBD2. CDR3 in DNA: TGTGCCAGCTCAACCGTGGGAGCGGGGGTTAGCACAGATACGCAGTATTTT. The encoded protein is CASSTVGAGVSTDTQYF.